This passage covers 7 T cell receptor beta chains from one sample sequenced in a study of CD8 T cells in ankylosing spondylitis. Whole-study results and caveats: Typical of ankylosing spondylitis blood, it appeared, was a TCR beta motif of under 10 highly homologous variants.

Their antigen targets remain unknown. Via MiXCR, TCRdb re-called the 5' RACE reads, giving one row per CDR3 protein. The table includes about 800,000 distinct CDR3 sequences, 10% to 15% detected once. Sequenced sample: blood, either unsorted or a sorted T cell fraction (not recorded which). Receptors were obtained from a male donor with ankylosing spondylitis.

This clonotype has only a few counts. This chain connects TRBV5-8 to TRBJ2-4; D is ambiguous. The CDR3 contains 11 residues. V lost 1 base, J lost 12 bases, and 8 bases lay in between. In germline, CDR1 is SGHTS, CDR2 YDEGEE. The CDR3 bases are TGTGCCAGCAGCTTGACGTACAATCAGTACTTC. This gives the protein CASSLTYNQYF.

The chain employs TRBV20-1 and TRBJ2-2; 10 bases fit TRBD2. The CDR3 totals 13 residues. Germline trimming cut 8 bases from V and 10 bases from J; bases unmatched to any gene: 10. In germline, CDR1 is DFQATT, CDR2 SNEGSKA (reference sequence). CDR3 residues: CSPSGGAPEELFF. CDR3 nucleotide sequence: TGCAGTCCGAGCGGGGGGGCCCCCGAGGAGCTGTTTTTT.

This clonotype has just a few counts. The rearrangement links TRBV10-3 to TRBJ1-1; D gene uncertain. V was trimmed by 3 bases and J by 1 base, leaving 9 bases between them. From germline, CDR1 is ENHRY and CDR2 SYGVKD. The CDR3 contains 14 residues. The CDR3 region is CAISDSGGNTEAFF. CDR3 in DNA: TGTGCCATCAGTGACTCCGGAGGGAACACTGAAGCTTTCTTT.

This clonotype was seen a few times. The chain joins TRBV10-3 to TRBJ1-1; D perhaps matches TRBD1 (5 bases). CDR3 length: 16 residues. Trimming removed 6 bases from V and 1 base from J, with 18 bases in between. Germline V gives CDR1 ENHRY, CDR2 SYGVKD. DNA for the CDR3: TGTGCCATCAGCTATCGGGGGGTCGGGGGGAACACTGAAGCTTTCTTT. Protein sequence: CAISYRGVGGNTEAFF.

This clonotype was detected only once. This chain uses TRBV25-1 with TRBJ2-5; TRBD1 matches at 9 bases. Trimming cost V 6 bases and J 0 bases; bases outside gene matches: 11. The CDR3 runs 17 residues. Looked up from germline, CDR1 is MGHDK and CDR2 is SYGVNS. For the CDR3, the DNA is TGTGCCAGCAGGAGACCGGGACAGGGCCCTCACCAAGAGACCCAGTACTTC. Translating it yields CASRRPGQGPHQETQYF.

This clonotype has only a few counts. This chain links TRBV4-2 with TRBJ2-1, with TRBD1 matching over 7 bases. This CDR3 has 13 residues. From germline, CDR1 is LGHNA and CDR2 YNFKEQ. The J segment lost 14 bases and the V segment lost 0 bases, leaving 7 bases of the junction unmatched. The CDR3 region is CASSQDAMQGEFF. DNA for the CDR3: TGTGCCAGCAGCCAAGATGCGATGCAGGGGGAGTTCTTC.

This chain uses TRBV20-1 with TRBJ2-1, with D possibly being TRBD2 (5 bases). Per germline, CDR1 DFQATT and CDR2 SNEGSKA (reference sequence). The CDR3 loop spans 15 amino acids. Between the trimmed V and J ends, which lost 4 bases and 4 bases, there was a span of 17 bases. The chain's CDR3 is CSANGGSPRYNEQFF. The CDR3 region has the DNA TGCAGTGCTAACGGCGGGTCGCCCCGATACAATGAGCAGTTCTTC.